This T cell receptor (beta chain) was profiled in a study of graft-versus-host responses after intestinal transplantation. Overall study findings and caveats: GvH clones detected in recipient marrow included some appearing first in ileum or blood. Declines in HvG clones occurring early post-transplant were associated with peak circulating GvH clone levels.

Generated by immunoSEQ multiplex PCR, the TCRdb table keeps only in-frame clones and is missing some. This table has about 27,000 clones, more than 80% appearing once. Trimming shortened V by 3 bases and J by 2 bases, and 16 bases separated the two germline ends. This CDR3 is 16 amino acids long. CDR1 and CDR2 (germline): SGHRS, YFSETQ. With regard to this clone: The antigen is unknown.

Source: PBMCs, taken 18 days after transplant. The sequence was obtained from a human patient who received an intestinal transplant, so some T cells may come from the graft donor. The chain uses TRBV5-1 and TRBJ2-3; perhaps D is TRBD1 or TRBD2 (5 bases each). The CDR3 nucleotides are TGCGCCAGCAGCTCTACCGGGACCCGGGTCACAGATACGCAGTATTTT. Translated: CASSSTGTRVTDTQYF.